The clone carrying this T cell receptor beta chain has ten or more counts. TCRdb analysed the 5' RACE reads with MiXCR anew, one entry per CDR3 protein. The table has roughly 75,000 distinct CDR3 sequences, roughly 9.6% seen once. The germline V gene encodes CDR1 DFQATT and CDR2 SNEGSKA (reference sequence). The CDR3 runs to 15 residues. V was clipped by 3 bases and J by 0 bases, with 13 bases between them. The source of the sample is a study of early T cells in non-severe SARS-CoV-2 infection. The rearrangement links TRBV20-1 to TRBJ2-3; no clear D. What was sequenced was whole blood. The receptor comes from an adult who was a healthcare worker with PCR-confirmed SARS-CoV-2 infection or an uninfected control (not recorded which). CDR3 bases: TGCAGTGCTAGTATACTGGCGCCTAGCACAGATACGCAGTATTTT. This codes for CSASILAPSTDTQYF.